Below, 23 T cell receptor beta chains from the same sample are listed, as sequenced in a study of T cell responses to AZD1222 COVID-19 vaccine. Method: immunoSEQ multiplex PCR; TCRdb's copy keeps in-frame clones and lacks some. The table records some 130,000 clones, roughly 91% of them present only once. This specimen was peripheral blood, taken on day 0 of AZD1222 vaccination. These TCRs come from an adult in good health.

This chain uses TRBV4-2 with TRBJ2-3; 8 bases fit TRBD2. The CDR3 is 18 amino acids. The junction had 9 bases not matched to a gene; V was cut back by 1 base and J by 0 bases. Germline lookup yields CDR1 LGHNA and CDR2 YNFKEQ. The CDR3 DNA reads TGTGCCAGCAGCCAAGTAATCCCTTCGGGGGGGAGCACAGATACGCAGTATTTT. Translation gives CASSQVIPSGGSTDTQYF.

The DNA of the CDR3 is TGTGCCAGCAGCCCTGGGTCAGGGACCCTCCACTTT. It specifies CASSPGSGTLHF. The rearrangement uses TRBV5-6 and TRBJ1-6; D is possibly TRBD1 (5 bases). The CDR3 runs to 12 residues. The germline V gene has CDR1 SGHDT and CDR2 YYEEEE. The V gene lost 4 bases and the J gene lost 14 bases, with 13 bases spanning the gap.

The rearrangement joins TRBV5-1 to TRBJ1-2; D is undetermined. The V gene's germline CDR1 is SGHRS and CDR2 YFSETQ. Trimming stripped 5 bases from V and 2 bases from J, with 13 bases between. The CDR3 is made up of 14 amino acids. Written as DNA, the CDR3 is TGCGCCAGCAGGGTTGTATACGGCAACTATGGCTACACCTTC. Translated, it gives CASRVVYGNYGYTF.

V usage is TRBV30 and J usage is TRBJ2-1; D assignment may be TRBD1 or TRBD2 (6 bases each). CDR1 GTSNPN and CDR2 SVGIG come from the germline V gene (reference sequence). There are 15 residues in the CDR3. Deletions cut 0 bases from V and 7 bases from J, with 16 bases between. The CDR3 sequence: CAWSVRVGGSNEQFF. The CDR3 bases are TGTGCCTGGAGTGTTCGGGTGGGGGGCTCGAATGAGCAGTTCTTC.

As DNA, the CDR3 is TGTGCCAGCAGTTTCGGGGGCTTAGCTGTGAATGAGCAGTTCTTC. Translated, it gives CASSFGGLAVNEQFF. This sequence joins TRBV27 and TRBJ2-1; TRBD1 or TRBD2 may be the D gene (6 bases each). The CDR3 runs to 15 residues. Trimming cost V 3 bases and J 7 bases, with 16 bases left between them. The germline gives CDR1 MNHEY, CDR2 SMNVEV (reference sequence).

V and J are TRBV29-1 and TRBJ2-7; 9 nucleotides line up with TRBD1. The CDR3 spans 13 residues. Germline CDR1 and CDR2: SQVTM and ANQGSEA. Losses at the gene ends were 1 base for V and 3 bases for J; bases not matched to a gene: 1. The CDR3 loop reads CSVEGQGDYEQYF. The CDR3 region has the DNA TGCAGCGTTGAAGGACAGGGGGACTACGAGCAGTACTTC.

V gene TRBV2 combines with J gene TRBJ1-1, with D maybe TRBD1 (5 bases). V dropped 6 bases and J dropped 8 bases, with 10 bases sitting between them. This CDR3 comprises 11 residues. Per germline, CDR1 SNHLY and CDR2 FYNNEI. The CDR3 nucleotides read TGTGCCAGCAGGGGGACCCGGGAAGCTTTCTTT. Its translation: CASRGTREAFF.

This chain uses TRBV5-6 with TRBJ1-2; D ambiguous. Per the germline V gene, CDR1 is SGHDT and CDR2 is YYEEEE. V lost 3 bases and J 4 bases, leaving 13 bases between the germline ends. This CDR3 is 14 amino acids long. Here the CDR3 DNA reads TGTGCCAGCAGCTACGTGGGTAAGGGCTATGGCTACACCTTC. Protein: CASSYVGKGYGYTF.

The gene calls are TRBV30 and TRBJ1-1; possibly TRBD1 for D (5 bases). Trimming took off 5 bases at V and 7 bases at J, with 14 bases between the two ends. The germline CDR1 and CDR2 sequences are GTSNPN and SVGIG (reference sequence). CDR3 length equals 12 residues. The CDR3 sequence is CAWGGGMGEAFF. Written as DNA, the CDR3 is TGTGCCTGGGGGGGAGGAATGGGTGAAGCTTTCTTT.

CDR3 nucleotides: TGTGCCAGCAGTCTGACAGGGGTTCGGGAGAACACTGAAGCTTTCTTT. The encoded protein is CASSLTGVRENTEAFF. The V gene is TRBV2, the J gene TRBJ1-1, with TRBD1 matching over 8 bases. This CDR3 region has 16 residues. The ends lost 5 bases at V and 1 base at J; junction bases unmatched: 9. Per the germline V gene, CDR1 is SNHLY and CDR2 is FYNNEI.

This clone was seen a single time. This rearrangement joins TRBV28 to TRBJ1-2; TRBD1 matches at 9 bases. V lost 4 bases and J lost 8; bases outside the gene matches: 5. The CDR3 contains 13 residues. Germline CDR1 is MDHEN and CDR2 is SYDVKM. DNA of the CDR3: TGTGCCAGCAGTTCACAGGGGGCTGGCGGCTACACCTTC. Its protein is CASSSQGAGGYTF.

The J gene is TRBJ1-2, the V gene TRBV16; 8 bases fit TRBD1. This CDR3 is built from 16 residues. Germline loops: CDR1 KGHSY, CDR2 FQNENV. V lost 1 base and J lost 5; bases outside the gene matches: 9. Here the CDR3 DNA reads TGTGCCAGCAGCCAATATCAGGCAGGGGGCACGTATGGCTACACCTTC. Its translation is CASSQYQAGGTYGYTF. Supplemented by reference TRBV16 and TRBJ1-2, the full variable domain reads GEEVAQTPKHLVRGEGQKAKLYCAPIKGHSYVFWYQQVLKNEFKFLISFQNENVFDETGMPKERFSAKCLPNSPCSLEIQATKLEDSAVYFCASSQYQAGGTYGYTFGSGTRLTVV.

This chain links TRBV28 with TRBJ1-2, with D maybe TRBD1 (5 bases). V dropped 3 bases and J dropped 3 bases, with 11 bases sitting between them. Germline CDR1 MDHEN, CDR2 SYDVKM. The CDR3 is made up of 14 amino acids. The CDR3: CASSLRGRDYGYTF. CDR3 sequence (DNA): TGTGCCAGCAGTTTGCGGGGGAGGGACTATGGCTACACCTTC.

This chain links TRBV6-5 with TRBJ2-1; no reliable D call. The germline V and J ends were trimmed by 7 bases and 2 bases, with 3 bases remaining between them. The CDR3 is made up of 11 amino acids. The V gene's germline CDR1 is MNHEY and CDR2 SVGAGI. In nucleotides, the CDR3 is TGTGCCAGCACGGCCTACAATGAGCAGTTCTTC. Translation gives CASTAYNEQFF.

V usage is TRBV28 and J usage is TRBJ2-7; D might be TRBD1 (6 bases). The V and J ends lost 3 bases and 4 bases respectively, with 10 bases between them. Germline V gene sequence: CDR1 MDHEN, CDR2 SYDVKM. This CDR3 spans 13 amino acids. Here the CDR3 reads CASSLGGQYEQYF. As DNA, the CDR3 is TGTGCCAGCAGTTTGGGTGGACAGTACGAGCAGTACTTC.

This clone was detected a few times. The chain uses TRBV5-8 and TRBJ2-7; perhaps TRBD2 as D (5 bases). The CDR3 sequence is 12 residues long. Per germline, CDR1 SGHTS and CDR2 YDEGEE. The V gene lost 7 bases and the J gene lost 7 bases, with 15 bases spanning the gap. The CDR3 is CASERESGEQYF. The DNA for the CDR3 is TGTGCCAGCGAGAGGGAATCGGGTGAGCAGTACTTC.

The chain's CDR3 is CASRTGGSPLHF. CDR3 sequence (DNA): TGTGCCAGTCGGACAGGGGGCTCACCCCTCCACTTT. The chain recombines TRBV28 with TRBJ1-6; TRBD1 matches at 11 bases. Germline trimming cut 9 bases from V and 10 bases from J; bases unmatched to any gene: 2. This CDR3 is built from 12 residues. Germline V gives CDR1 MDHEN, CDR2 SYDVKM.

The V gene is TRBV5-1, the J gene TRBJ2-7, with D possibly being TRBD2 (6 bases). This CDR3 spans 16 amino acids. The ends were cut back, 0 bases at V and 0 bases at J, with 13 bases in the middle. The germline gives CDR1 SGHRS, CDR2 YFSETQ. The CDR3 here is CASSLDWTTASYEQYF. Written as DNA, the CDR3 is TGCGCCAGCAGCTTGGATTGGACTACCGCCTCCTACGAGCAGTACTTC.

Only one count was recorded for this clone. This chain joins TRBV12-3 or TRBV12-4 and TRBJ2-2, with 7 bases that match TRBD1. The CDR3 has 13 residues. The V segment lost 8 bases and the J segment 2 bases; nucleotides outside the gene matches: 2. The CDR3 loop reads CASRQGNTGELFF. CDR3 coding DNA: TGTGCCAGCCGACAGGGTAACACCGGGGAGCTGTTTTTT.

The rearrangement joins TRBV6-5 to TRBJ1-4; no definite D call. V was shortened by 8 bases and J by 7 bases, with 17 bases between the two germline ends. Germline CDR1 MNHEY, CDR2 SVGAGI. The CDR3 sequence is 14 residues long. CDR3 region: CASLHGGIGEKLFF. DNA for the CDR3: TGTGCCAGCCTCCACGGAGGAATCGGTGAAAAACTGTTTTTT.

The chain uses TRBV4-1 and TRBJ1-2, with no clear D. V shed 4 bases and J shed 8 bases, with 14 bases lying between them. Germline loops: CDR1 MGHRA, CDR2 YSYEKL. There are 13 residues in the CDR3. The CDR3 DNA is TGCGCCAGCAGCCCAGGACTCATCGGAGGCTACACCTTC. It specifies CASSPGLIGGYTF.

V gene TRBV11-2 combines with J gene TRBJ2-3, with D possibly being TRBD1 (6 bases). CDR1 and CDR2 from the germline V gene are SGHAT and FQNNGV. V dropped 2 bases and J dropped 2 bases, with 8 bases sitting between them. This CDR3 has 14 residues. CDR3 region: CASSLQGITDTQYF. Here the CDR3 DNA reads TGTGCCAGCAGCTTACAGGGGATCACAGATACGCAGTATTTT.

This sequence joins TRBV30 and TRBJ1-2, with D possibly matching TRBD1 (6 bases). This CDR3 is built from 15 residues. Germline values: CDR1 GTSNPN, CDR2 SVGIG (reference sequence). V was cut by 1 base and J by 2 bases, with 14 bases left in between. CDR3 in amino acids: CAWSGMGAFNYGYTF. The DNA for the CDR3 is TGTGCCTGGAGTGGAATGGGGGCCTTCAACTATGGCTACACCTTC.